The entry below describes one TCR beta chain. This CDR3 is 16 amino acids long. Germline CDR1 and CDR2: SGHNT and YYREEE (reference sequence). The junction had 9 bases not matched to a gene; V was cut back by 5 bases and J by 2 bases. The data were taken from a study of CD8+ T cells in alopecia areata. Treatment specified: oral pan-JAK inhibitor, 5-10 mg twice daily. After isolation, RNA underwent reverse transcription to generate cDNA as the sequencing template. Clones were sequenced by immunoSEQ multiplex PCR, and TCRdb holds only the in-frame ones, with some missing. The sample records 85,000 to 110,000 clones, approximately 90% being singletons.

This receptor was obtained from a human donor with alopecia areata. The sample in question was CD8+ T cells sorted from blood, obtained between weeks 30 and 35, from a patient treated with tofacitinib. The chain has TRBV5-4 and TRBJ2-3; 9 positions match TRBD1. CDR3 bases: TGTGCCAGCAGTTCGACCGGGACAGGGAACACAGATACGCAGTATTTT. Translation gives CASSSTGTGNTDTQYF. Filled out from reference TRBV5-4 and TRBJ2-3, the complete variable domain reads ETGVTQSPTHLIKTRGQQVTLRCSSQSGHNTVSWYQQALGQGPQFIFQYYREEENGRGNFPPRFSGLQFPNYSSELNVNALELDDSALYLCASSSTGTGNTDTQYFGPGTRLTVL.